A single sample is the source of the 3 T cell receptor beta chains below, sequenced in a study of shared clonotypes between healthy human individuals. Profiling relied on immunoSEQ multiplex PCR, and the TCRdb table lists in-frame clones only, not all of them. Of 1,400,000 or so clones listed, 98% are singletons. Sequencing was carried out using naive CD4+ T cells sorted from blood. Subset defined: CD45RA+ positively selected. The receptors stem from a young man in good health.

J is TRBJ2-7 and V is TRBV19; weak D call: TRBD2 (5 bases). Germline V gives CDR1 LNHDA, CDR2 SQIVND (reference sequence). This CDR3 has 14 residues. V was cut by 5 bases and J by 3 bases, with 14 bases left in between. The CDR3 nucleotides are TGTGCCAGTAGTGCGCAACCGGGGTTCTACGAGCAGTACTTC. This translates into CASSAQPGFYEQYF.

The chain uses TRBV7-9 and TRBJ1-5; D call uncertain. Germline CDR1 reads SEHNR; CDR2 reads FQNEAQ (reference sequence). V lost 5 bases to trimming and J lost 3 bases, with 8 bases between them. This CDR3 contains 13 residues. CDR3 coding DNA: TGTGCCAGCAGCCCCCTATACAATCAGCCCCAGCATTTT. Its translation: CASSPLYNQPQHF.

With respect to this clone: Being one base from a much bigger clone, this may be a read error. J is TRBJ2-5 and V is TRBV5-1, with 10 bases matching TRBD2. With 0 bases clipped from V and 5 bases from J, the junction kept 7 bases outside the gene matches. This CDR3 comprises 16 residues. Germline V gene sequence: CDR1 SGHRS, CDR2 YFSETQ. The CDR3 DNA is TGCGCCAGCAGCTTGGAAGCGGGAGGGCCGAGGGAGACCCAGTACTTC. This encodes CASSLEAGGPRETQYF.